These 15 T cell receptor beta chains came from one sample sequenced in a study of cytomegalovirus exposure and HLA in healthy donors. TCRdb keeps only in-frame clones here, not all; method: immunoSEQ multiplex PCR. The sample contains approximately 150,000 clones, about 90% of which appear only once. The material sequenced was PBMCs. The receptors shown here come from a woman aged 18-29 years in good health and CMV-seropositive.

J is TRBJ2-5 and V is TRBV11-2; perhaps TRBD2 as D (6 bases). CDR3 length equals 19 residues. Deletions cut 7 bases from V and 3 bases from J, with 30 bases between. Germline V gene data show CDR1 as SGHAT and CDR2 as FQNNGV. CDR3 amino acids: CASTNQAGGLQGFEETQYF. The CDR3 nucleotides are TGTGCCAGCACCAACCAGGCTGGGGGACTGCAGGGTTTTGAAGAGACCCAGTACTTC.

This clone appeared once. The rearrangement links TRBV5-4 to TRBJ2-7; D remains ambiguous. The length of the CDR3 is 15 residues. Trimming shortened V by 1 base and J by 0 bases, and 11 bases separated the two germline ends. Germline CDR1 and CDR2: SGHNT and YYREEE (reference sequence). CDR3 in DNA: TGTGCCAGCAGCTTGTCCCACCGGAGCTCCTACGAGCAGTACTTC. Residues: CASSLSHRSSYEQYF. Variable domain in full (rest from reference TRBV5-4 and TRBJ2-7): ETGVTQSPTHLIKTRGQQVTLRCSSQSGHNTVSWYQQALGQGPQFIFQYYREEENGRGNFPPRFSGLQFPNYSSELNVNALELDDSALYLCASSLSHRSSYEQYFGPGTRLTVT.

The chain links TRBV11-3 to TRBJ2-3; 13 bases agree with TRBD2. The CDR3 runs 16 residues. Germline assignment: CDR1 SGHNT and CDR2 YENEEA. V was clipped by 3 bases and J by 5 bases; unmatched bases: 5. The CDR3 loop reads CASSFGTSGTKDTQYF. CDR3 coding DNA: TGTGCCAGCAGCTTCGGGACTAGCGGGACGAAAGATACGCAGTATTTT.

This clone was counted a few times. The V gene is TRBV12-5, the J gene TRBJ2-7; TRBD2 aligns across 7 bases. The CDR3 extends over 14 amino acids. The J segment lost 0 bases and the V segment lost 6 bases, leaving 5 bases of the junction unmatched. Germline CDR1 is LGHNT and CDR2 is FRNRAP. The CDR3 reads CASGILAPSYEQYF. The DNA for the CDR3 is TGTGCTAGTGGCATACTAGCGCCCTCCTACGAGCAGTACTTC. The complete variable domain, with remaining parts taken from reference TRBV12-5 and TRBJ2-7, reads DARVTQTPRHKVTEMGQEVTMRCQPILGHNTVFWYRQTMMQGLELLAYFRNRAPLDDSGMPKDRFSAEMPDATLATLKIQPSEPRDSAVYFCASGILAPSYEQYFGPGTRLTVT.

This rearrangement joins TRBV5-6 to TRBJ2-3; 8 bases map to TRBD2. Germline lookup yields CDR1 SGHDT and CDR2 YYEEEE. This CDR3 spans 16 amino acids. J gave up 2 bases and V 4 bases, and 9 bases lay outside the gene matches. The CDR3 sequence is CASSLGTRGLTDTQYF. CDR3 DNA sequence: TGTGCCAGCAGCCTAGGGACTAGGGGACTCACAGATACGCAGTATTTT.

The rearrangement uses TRBV9 and TRBJ2-3; perhaps TRBD1 as D (8 bases). CDR3 length: 16 amino acids. The ends were cut back, 0 bases at V and 4 bases at J, with 15 bases in the middle. Germline assignment: CDR1 SGDLS and CDR2 YYNGEE. The CDR3 DNA reads as TGTGCCAGCAGCGTAGATCCAGCGGGACAGGCAGATACGCAGTATTTT. It is translated as CASSVDPAGQADTQYF.

This sequence joins TRBV4-1 and TRBJ2-1; 8 positions agree with TRBD2. Germline CDR1 MGHRA, CDR2 YSYEKL. The CDR3 spans 17 residues. V shed 2 bases and J 5 bases; nucleotides not matched to a gene: 11. Here the CDR3 DNA reads TGCGCCAGCAGCCAACCCCTACTAGCGGACCCTAACAATGAGCAGTTCTTC. This encodes CASSQPLLADPNNEQFF.

The chain employs TRBV10-1 and TRBJ2-5; no reliable D call. Germline V gene sequence: CDR1 WNHNN, CDR2 SYGVQD (reference sequence). V was trimmed by 0 bases and J by 7 bases, leaving 9 bases between them. This CDR3 spans 13 amino acids. The CDR3, as DNA: TGCGCCAGCAGTGAGTCCACGACGGGGACCCAGTACTTC. Residues: CASSESTTGTQYF.

The chain couples TRBV5-1 to TRBJ2-1; a possible D gene is TRBD2 (6 bases). V lost 4 bases and J lost 7, with 15 bases in between. Germline lookup yields CDR1 SGHRS and CDR2 YFSETQ. The CDR3 has 14 residues. CDR3 region: CASSRGTPSNEQFF. The DNA for the CDR3 is TGCGCCAGCAGCCGCGGGACGCCAAGTAATGAGCAGTTCTTC.

This chain uses TRBV5-8 with TRBJ2-2; 13 positions agree with TRBD2. The CDR3 length is 15 residues. With V trimmed by 4 bases and J by 4 bases, 1 base remained unmatched. Germline CDR1 SGHTS, CDR2 YDEGEE. As DNA, the CDR3 is TGTGCCAGCAGCCGGACTAGCGGGGGCACCGGGGAGCTGTTTTTT. This sequence encodes CASSRTSGGTGELFF.

The J gene is TRBJ1-5, the V gene TRBV7-2; possible D gene TRBD1, 6 bases. V shed 5 bases and J shed 2 bases, with 10 bases lying between them. The CDR3 covers 14 residues. CDR1 and CDR2 (germline): SGHTA, FQGNSA. The CDR3 sequence: CASSLGQRNQPQHF. The CDR3 DNA reads TGTGCCAGCAGCCTTGGACAGCGCAATCAGCCCCAGCATTTT.

The J gene is TRBJ1-2, the V gene TRBV9; a weak D match, TRBD1 (5 bases). The V gene's germline CDR1 is SGDLS and CDR2 YYNGEE. Trimming removed 3 bases at V and 2 bases at J, with 17 bases between. The CDR3 is made up of 16 amino acids. The CDR3 is CASSEGPQDLNYGYTF. In DNA form, the CDR3 reads TGTGCCAGCAGCGAGGGGCCCCAGGACCTAAACTATGGCTACACCTTC.

The chain is built from TRBV2 and TRBJ2-4; TRBD2 matches 7 bases. J was trimmed by 9 bases and V by 10 bases; bases with no gene match: 15. CDR1 is SNHLY and CDR2 is FYNNEI in the germline V gene. This CDR3 region has 14 residues. The DNA of the CDR3 is TGTGCCACTACGGGCCGAACTCCGGGGGGCATTCAGTACTTC. It codes for CATTGRTPGGIQYF.

The chain combines TRBV28 with TRBJ2-7, with D maybe TRBD2 (6 bases). This CDR3 has 15 residues. The ends were cut back, 6 bases at V and 0 bases at J, with 15 bases in the middle. Germline V gene lookup returns CDR1 MDHEN and CDR2 SYDVKM. CDR3 coding DNA: TGTGCCAGCAGCCCCCCCGCTAGCGCCTCCTACGAGCAGTACTTC. It translates to CASSPPASASYEQYF.

J is TRBJ1-1 and V is TRBV6-5; a weak D match, TRBD1 (6 bases). This CDR3 spans 15 amino acids. V shed 5 bases and J shed 0 bases, with 13 bases lying between them. Germline CDR1 and CDR2: MNHEY and SVGAGI. The CDR3: CASSLGTILNTEAFF. CDR3 DNA sequence: TGTGCCAGCAGTCTCGGGACAATCCTGAACACTGAAGCTTTCTTT.